Sequencing of this TCR beta chain was carried out in a study of PD-1 blockade in classical Hodgkin lymphoma. About the research overall: Once every 2 weeks, patients received intravenous nivolumab at 3 mg/kg.

Concerning this clone: Its antigen is currently unknown.

The CDR3 spans 14 residues. CDR1 and CDR2 (germline): LNHDA, SQIVND (reference sequence). V was shortened by 8 bases and J by 3 bases, with 16 bases between the two germline ends. Findings and limits, study-wide: Lower baseline TCR diversity was reported for newly diagnosed patients than for healthy donors. CD4+ TCR diversity, unlike CD8+, rose significantly by C4D1.

The table came from immunoSEQ multiplex PCR; TCRdb's copy has only in-frame clones and leaves some out. The table has about 89,000 clones, about nine tenths seen once. Time point described: cycle 4 day 1 (C4D1), after 5 to 7 weeks of nivolumab. With no exception, relapse followed autologous stem cell transplantation in all patients, and brentuximab vedotin exposure varied. The sample was peripheral blood mononuclear cells (PBMCs), taken before the fourth cycle of nivolumab. The chain carries TRBV19 and TRBJ1-1; D is ambiguous. The source is a human donor with classical Hodgkin lymphoma. CDR3 loop: CASCREEGYTEAFF. The CDR3 coding sequence is TGTGCCAGTTGCCGGGAGGAGGGATACACTGAAGCTTTCTTT.